This T cell receptor (beta chain) was identified during a study of beta chain features in type 1 diabetes listed by TCRdb under 2018. Regarding the research as a whole: Patients and healthy donors did not differ in mean age, gender distribution, total cell number or subset yield. A total of roughly 110 million sorted cells were examined across all samples, and the number of cells per subset was strongly correlated with RNA yield. The study compared TCRB repertoires of sorted circulating CD4+ T cell subsets between recently diagnosed type 1 diabetes patients and matched healthy donors. Naive and central memory subsets were obtained from all 28 donors, but regulatory and stem cell-like memory subsets were isolated from only 8 patients and about eight healthy donors.

A single peripheral blood draw of around 120 mL on average was collected from each donor into heparinised tubes. A BD FACSAria II was used to sort naive, central memory, regulatory and stem cell-like memory CD4+ T cells with a panel that included CD45RO, CCR7, CD25, CD127, CD95 and CD27. Purity was above 95% for every sorted population. PBMCs were isolated immediately by Lymphoprep density gradient centrifugation and stained directly without culture. So that batch effects would be minimized, each experiment stained and sorted samples in pairs, pairing one healthy donor with one patient. All of the isolated RNA was reverse transcribed with the High Capacity cDNA Reverse Transcription Kit, so expressed TCRB transcripts were sequenced. Deep immunoSEQ sequencing was performed on naive, central memory and regulatory T cell samples, with an average of around 3.4 million total reads per sample. Sorted cells were lysed in RLT buffer, and RNA was extracted using DNase-treated RNeasy Micro or Mini kits according to cell number. Each cell subset was processed on its own to prevent cross-contamination, while patient and healthy donor samples were processed together. TCRB sequences were amplified from cDNA with the immunoSEQ multiplex PCR, producing 87-bp fragments spanning the CDR3 region. Amplicons were sequenced on the Illumina HiSeq platform. In the authors' own workflow: Synthetic template baselines were used to correct PCR bias computationally, reads within Hamming distance 2 were collapsed together, and singletons that could not be merged were discarded. Reads were aligned to IMGT to assign V, D and J genes, CDR3 length, and insertions or deletions at six rearrangement sites. Within each subset, clonotype counts were normalized to the number of sorted cells before true diversity and Gini coefficients were calculated with the tcR R package. The overlap coefficient, calculated on TCRB nucleotide sequences, was used to measure repertoire sharing. Out-of-frame TCRB sequences from naive cells were analyzed to stand in for the pre-selection repertoire. Entries here come from immuneACCESS through TCRdb and include only in-frame sequences with V and J called. Some clones fail to appear in such tables; in the studies checked, an unresolved V gene covers under half of the shortfall, and the cause of the remainder is unknown. The V and J calls and clone size are taken from that table; D and trimming were inferred from the DNA. The sample profile shows nearly 250,000 clones; about 14% of them were found once. Roughly 0.028% of the sample is in the top ten clones.

In this sample, this clone turned up a few times. There is no known antigen for this receptor. No per-base quality is available; no much larger clone lies one base away. The full study reports these points: Because cDNA was sequenced instead of genomic DNA, highly expressing activated cells could be over-represented, though the groups showed no difference in activation or CD3 levels. Type 1 diabetes patients showed a moderate but significant shortening of TCRB CDR3 length in all four CD4+ subsets. Shorter templates might be favored by PCR, yet because patient and control samples were amplified and corrected together, any such skew would affect both groups equally. Naive, central memory and regulatory TCRB repertoires appeared to be more alike among patients than among healthy donors. Patients with type 1 diabetes made fewer insertions and deleted more nucleotides at VDJ recombination sites, implying thymic rearrangement abnormalities. Because the HLA sub-analyses included only small numbers of individuals, any influence of HLA type on TCRB rearrangement was left unresolved.

At the junction V is shortened by 3 bases and J by 3 bases, with 5 bases in between. For CDR1 and CDR2, the germline V gene (reference sequence) lists LNHDA and SQIVND. Inclusive of the bounding cysteine and phenylalanine, the CDR3 is 12 residues long. Of all the DNA, just the CDR3 is kept, 36 bases in frame from base 1. This clonotype was obtained from a woman aged 40 to 50 in good health. The V and J genes are TRBV19 and TRBJ2-5; TRBD1 is a weak D gene call, 5 bases matching. Sequenced input: naive CD4+ T cells from blood. The sample's cell subset or site label is to be understood as: true naive CD4+ T cells. The CDR3 region reads CASSIREETQYF. Read as DNA, the sequence is TGTGCCAGTAGTATCAGGGAAGAGACCCAGTACTTC.